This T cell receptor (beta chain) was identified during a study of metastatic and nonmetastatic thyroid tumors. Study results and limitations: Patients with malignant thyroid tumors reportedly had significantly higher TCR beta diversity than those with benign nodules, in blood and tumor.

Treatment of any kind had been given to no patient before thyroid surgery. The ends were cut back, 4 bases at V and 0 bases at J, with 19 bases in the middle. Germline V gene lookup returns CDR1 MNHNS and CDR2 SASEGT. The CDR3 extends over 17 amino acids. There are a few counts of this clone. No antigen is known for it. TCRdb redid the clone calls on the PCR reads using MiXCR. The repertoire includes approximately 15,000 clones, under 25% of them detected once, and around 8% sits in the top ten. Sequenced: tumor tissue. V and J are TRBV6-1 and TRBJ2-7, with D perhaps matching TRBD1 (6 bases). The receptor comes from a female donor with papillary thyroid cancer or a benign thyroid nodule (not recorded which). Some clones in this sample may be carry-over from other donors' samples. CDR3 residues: CASSGGGQFYSSYEQYF. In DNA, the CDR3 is TGTGCCAGCAGTGGAGGTGGACAGTTTTATAGCTCCTACGAGCAGTACTTC.